This T cell receptor beta chain was sequenced for a study of blood T cell repertoires in COVID-19 (dated by TCRdb to 2020 to 2021). Broadly, across the study: Samples from collaborators originated in the United States, Italy and Spain and spanned both the acute and convalescent phases of COVID-19. The prospective study material was composed of cDNA or gDNA derived from T cells, B-cell-depleted T cells, or PBMCs. Where HLA class I and class II types were available, the types were taken from metadata supplied by the sample provider, not from assay-based typing. Deeply sampled blood TCRbeta repertoires from subjects exposed to, actively infected with, or recovered from COVID-19 were included in the dataset. The samples were drawn from two sources: the first 160 participants of the ongoing ImmuneRACE study, and 1,000 to 1,500 subjects contributed by 6 global collaborators. Nearly every sample came with metadata listing a de-identified subject ID, COVID-19 status, age in years and sex. The repertoires were released in a freely available public database intended as a resource for research on the immune response to SARS-CoV-2. The paper's findings and limits, for the study overall: How much clinical and demographic metadata was included differed by source and by participant, and the metadata was provided uncurated.

A single count supports this clone. What antigen it recognizes has not been identified. Base qualities were left out, and no much larger clone turns up one base away. Enrolling through a virtual design, the prospective study's participants ranged in age from roughly 18 to 95 years and lived across approximately 25 United States geographic areas. To assign participants to cohorts, the prospective study relied on clinical history that participants themselves reported in a screening survey and a study questionnaire. ImmuneRACE Cohort 3 recovered participants were defined by two consecutive negative NP/OP PCR tests, healthcare professional clearance, or symptom resolution. Mobile phlebotomists in the prospective study collected whole blood, serum and a nasopharyngeal or oropharyngeal swab from every participant. Prospective study participants could optionally give additional blood draws and questionnaires over a roughly 2-month period. Before DNA extraction, blood samples from the prospective study were shipped at room temperature or frozen.

The immunoSEQ Assay, a bias-controlled multiplex PCR, was used to amplify TCRbeta CDR3 regions from genomic DNA. The original pipeline was this. Nucleated cell counts per sample were estimated from amplification of reference gene primers within the assay. To quantify the absolute abundance of each unique TCRbeta CDR3 rearrangement, sequence reads were collapsed and filtered. Productive Simpson clonality was computed per sample as the square root of Simpson's diversity index over productive rearrangements. TCRdb's version of the immuneACCESS table is confined to in-frame rearrangements and falls short of the full clone set. An unresolved V gene accounts for under half of the shortfall where checked; the remainder is of unknown origin. From that table come the V and J calls and clone size; the DNA was used to work out D and trimming. The sample profile shows hundreds of thousands of clones; around nine tenths of them were found once. The ten largest clones represent roughly 1.7% of the sample.

The cysteine opens and the phenylalanine closes a CDR3 of 16 amino acids. Only CDR3 DNA is held: 48 bases, read in frame from base 1. Via the germline V gene, CDR1 is LGHNA and CDR2 YSLEER. The germline V and J ends show losses of 4 bases and 3 bases respectively, and no gene match explains 9 bases of the junction. The sequenced sample was PBMCs or T cells enriched from blood (not recorded which). The receptor comes from a woman between 50 and 59 years old who had recovered from COVID-19. The chain is encoded by TRBV4-3 joined to TRBJ2-7, and 10 junctional nucleotides match TRBD2. The base sequence is TGCGCCAGCAGCCCAAGTCTCCCTAGCGGGAGCTACGAGCAGTACTTC. This yields the protein CASSPSLPSGSYEQYF.